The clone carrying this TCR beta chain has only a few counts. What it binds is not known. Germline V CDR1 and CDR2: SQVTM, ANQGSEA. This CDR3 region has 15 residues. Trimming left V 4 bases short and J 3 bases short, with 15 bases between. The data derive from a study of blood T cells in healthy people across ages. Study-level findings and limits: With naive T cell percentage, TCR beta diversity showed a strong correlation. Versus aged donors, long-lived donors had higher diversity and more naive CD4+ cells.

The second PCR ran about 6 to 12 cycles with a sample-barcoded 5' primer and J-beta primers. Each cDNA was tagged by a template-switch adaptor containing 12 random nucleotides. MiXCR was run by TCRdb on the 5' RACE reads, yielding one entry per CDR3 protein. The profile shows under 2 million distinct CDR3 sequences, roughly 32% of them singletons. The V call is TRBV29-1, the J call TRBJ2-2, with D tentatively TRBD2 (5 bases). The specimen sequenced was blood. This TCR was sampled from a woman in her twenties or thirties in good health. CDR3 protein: CSVAPRGKYTGELFF. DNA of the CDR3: TGCAGCGTTGCTCCCAGAGGGAAGTACACCGGGGAGCTGTTTTTT.